Presented here are 2 T cell receptor beta chains from one specimen sequenced in a study of T-cell memory formation after mild COVID-19. Via MiXCR, TCRdb re-called the 5' RACE reads, giving one row per CDR3 protein. The table has around 400,000 distinct CDR3 sequences, roughly 24% seen once. Sequenced material: PBMCs or a T cell subset sorted from them (not recorded which). Receptors were obtained from an adult woman who had mild COVID-19 (a few samples of this study predate the infection). Cell type and time point are not known.

The rearrangement uses TRBV5-6 and TRBJ2-3; the match to TRBD2 covers 8 bases. The CDR3 contains 14 residues. Trimming removed 5 bases from V and 0 bases from J; junction bases left unmatched: 2. Germline CDR1 reads SGHDT; CDR2 reads YYEEEE. This CDR3 is CASRERGSTDTQYF. Here the CDR3 DNA reads TGTGCCAGCAGAGAGCGGGGGAGCACAGATACGCAGTATTTT.

This clonotype was observed a few times. The chain links TRBV25-1 to TRBJ2-3; D is perhaps TRBD1 or TRBD2 (5 bases each). V gave up 6 bases and J gave up 1 base, with 17 bases separating them. CDR1 is MGHDK and CDR2 is SYGVNS in the germline V gene. The CDR3 has 16 amino acids. The CDR3: CASRDGRDGGTDTQYF. CDR3 nucleotide sequence: TGTGCCAGCAGAGATGGCCGGGACGGTGGCACAGATACGCAGTATTTT. The complete variable domain, with remaining parts taken from reference TRBV25-1 and TRBJ2-3, reads EADIYQTPRYLVIGTGKKITLECSQTMGHDKMYWYQQDPGMELHLIHYSYGVNSTEKGDLSSESTVSRIRTEHFPLTLESARPSHTSQYLCASRDGRDGGTDTQYFGPGTRLTVL.